This record covers a single T cell receptor beta chain. Its matching antigen is unknown. The PCR used 60 Vbeta and 13 Jbeta primers. The repertoire was sequenced with immunoSEQ multiplex PCR; TCRdb's copy has only in-frame clones and lacks some. The sample totals about 110,000 clones. These data are taken from a study of cytomegalovirus exposure and HLA in healthy donors. Overall study findings and caveats: In a later analysis, fewer than 20,000 TCR beta sequences were associated with HLA alleles at 0.05 false discovery rate.

Sequencing was done on a sample of PBMCs. The clonotype was recovered from a man aged 50 or older in good health and CMV-seronegative.

The CDR3 region has the DNA TGTGCCAGCAGCAGACTGCTTGGAGGGAATGGAAACTATGGCTACACCTTC. It yields the protein CASSRLLGGNGNYGYTF. The genes are TRBV5-4 and TRBJ1-2; D is unresolved. CDR1 is SGHNT and CDR2 is YYREEE in the germline V gene (reference sequence). Trimming took 4 bases from V and 2 from J, leaving 21 bases between them. The CDR3 has 17 residues.